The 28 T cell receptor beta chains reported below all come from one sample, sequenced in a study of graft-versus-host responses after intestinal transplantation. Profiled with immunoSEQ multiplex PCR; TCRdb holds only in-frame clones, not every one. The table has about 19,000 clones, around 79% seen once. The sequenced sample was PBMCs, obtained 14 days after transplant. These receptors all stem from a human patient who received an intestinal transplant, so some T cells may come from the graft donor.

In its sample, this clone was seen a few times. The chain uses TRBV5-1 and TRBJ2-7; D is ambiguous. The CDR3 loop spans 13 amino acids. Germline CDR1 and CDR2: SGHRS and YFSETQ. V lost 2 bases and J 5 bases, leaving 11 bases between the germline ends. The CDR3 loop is CASSLGKANEQYF. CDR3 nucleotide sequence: TGCGCCAGCAGCTTAGGCAAGGCCAACGAGCAGTACTTC.

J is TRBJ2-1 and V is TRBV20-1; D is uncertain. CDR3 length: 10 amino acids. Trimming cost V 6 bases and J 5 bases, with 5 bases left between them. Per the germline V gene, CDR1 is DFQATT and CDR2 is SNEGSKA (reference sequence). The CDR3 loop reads CSASDNEQFF. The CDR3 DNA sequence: TGCAGTGCCAGCGACAATGAGCAGTTCTTC.

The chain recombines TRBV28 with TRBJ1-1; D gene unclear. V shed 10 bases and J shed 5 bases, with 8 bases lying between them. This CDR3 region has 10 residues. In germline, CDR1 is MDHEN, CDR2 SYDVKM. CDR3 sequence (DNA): TGTGCCACCGGGGTGACTGAAGCTTTCTTT. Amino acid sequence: CATGVTEAFF. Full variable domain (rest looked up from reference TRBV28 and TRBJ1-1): DVKVTQSSRYLVKRTGEKVFLECVQDMDHENMFWYRQDPGLGLRLIYFSYDVKMKEKGDIPEGYSVSREKKERFSLILESASTNQTSMYLCATGVTEAFFGQGTRLTVV.

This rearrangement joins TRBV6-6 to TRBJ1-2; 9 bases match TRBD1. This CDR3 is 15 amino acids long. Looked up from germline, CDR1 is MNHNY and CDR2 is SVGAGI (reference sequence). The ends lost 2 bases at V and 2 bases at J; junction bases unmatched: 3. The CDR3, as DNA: TGTGCCAGCAGTTACGTACAGGGGGCGAACTATGGCTACACCTTC. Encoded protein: CASSYVQGANYGYTF.

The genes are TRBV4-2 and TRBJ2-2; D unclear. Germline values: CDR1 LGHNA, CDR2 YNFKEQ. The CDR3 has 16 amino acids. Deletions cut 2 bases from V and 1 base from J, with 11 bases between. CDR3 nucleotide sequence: TGTGCCAGCAGCCAAAATGACATCCGGAACACCGGGGAGCTGTTTTTT. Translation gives CASSQNDIRNTGELFF.

CDR3 residues: CASSRTLNTGELFF. The CDR3 DNA reads TGTGCCAGCAGCAGGACCTTGAACACCGGGGAGCTGTTTTTT. The chain links TRBV6-6 to TRBJ2-2; D uncertain. The CDR3 consists of 14 residues. Per germline, CDR1 MNHNY and CDR2 SVGAGI (reference sequence). V lost 6 bases to trimming and J lost 1 base, with 9 bases between them.

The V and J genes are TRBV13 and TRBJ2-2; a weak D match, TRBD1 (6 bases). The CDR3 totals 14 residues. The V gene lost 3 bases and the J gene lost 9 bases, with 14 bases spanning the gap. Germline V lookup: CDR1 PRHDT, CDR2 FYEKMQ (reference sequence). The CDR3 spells CASSFRGGVRELFF. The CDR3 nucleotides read TGTGCCAGCAGCTTTCGAGGGGGAGTCCGGGAGCTGTTTTTT.

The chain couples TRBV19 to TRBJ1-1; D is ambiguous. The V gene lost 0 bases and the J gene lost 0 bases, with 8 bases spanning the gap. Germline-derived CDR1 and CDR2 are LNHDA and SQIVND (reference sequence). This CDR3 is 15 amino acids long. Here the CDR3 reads CASSIEETVNTEAFF. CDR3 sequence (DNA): TGTGCCAGTAGTATAGAGGAGACGGTGAACACTGAAGCTTTCTTT.

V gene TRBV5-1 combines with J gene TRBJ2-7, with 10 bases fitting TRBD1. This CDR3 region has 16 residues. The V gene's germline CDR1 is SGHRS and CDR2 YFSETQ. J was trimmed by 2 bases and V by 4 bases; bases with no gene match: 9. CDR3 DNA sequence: TGCGCCAGCAGCCCGACCGGGACAGGGGCTGCCTACGAGCAGTACTTC. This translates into CASSPTGTGAAYEQYF.

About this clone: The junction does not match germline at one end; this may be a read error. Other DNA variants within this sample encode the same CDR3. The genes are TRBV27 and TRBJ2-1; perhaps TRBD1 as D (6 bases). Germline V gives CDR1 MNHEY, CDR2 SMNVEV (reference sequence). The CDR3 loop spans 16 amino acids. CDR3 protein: CASSLPTGGSYNEQFF. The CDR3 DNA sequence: TGTGCTAGCAGTTTACCGACAGGCGGATCCTACAATGAGCAGTTCTTC.

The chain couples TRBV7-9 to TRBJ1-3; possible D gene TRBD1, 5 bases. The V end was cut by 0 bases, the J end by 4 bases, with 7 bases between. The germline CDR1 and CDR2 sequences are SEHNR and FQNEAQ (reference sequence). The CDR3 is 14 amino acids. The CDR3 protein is CASSLAGTGNTIYF. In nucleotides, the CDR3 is TGTGCCAGCAGCTTAGCCGGGACCGGAAACACCATATATTTT.

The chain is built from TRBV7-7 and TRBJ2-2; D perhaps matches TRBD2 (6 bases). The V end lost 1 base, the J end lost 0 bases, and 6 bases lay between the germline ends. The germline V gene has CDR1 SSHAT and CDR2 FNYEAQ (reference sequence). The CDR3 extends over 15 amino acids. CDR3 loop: CASSLGLANTGELFF. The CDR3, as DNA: TGTGCCAGCAGCTTAGGACTAGCGAACACCGGGGAGCTGTTTTTT.

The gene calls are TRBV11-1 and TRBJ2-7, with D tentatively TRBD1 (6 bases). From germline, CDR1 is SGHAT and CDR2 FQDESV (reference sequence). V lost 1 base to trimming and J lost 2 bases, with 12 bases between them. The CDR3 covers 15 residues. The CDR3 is CASSLDREWAYEQYF. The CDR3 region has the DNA TGTGCCAGCAGCTTAGACAGGGAGTGGGCCTACGAGCAGTACTTC.

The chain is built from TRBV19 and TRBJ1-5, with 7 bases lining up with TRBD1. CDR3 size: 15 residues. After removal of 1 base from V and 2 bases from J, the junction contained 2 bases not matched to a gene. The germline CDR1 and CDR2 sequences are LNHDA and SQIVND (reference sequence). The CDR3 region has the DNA TGTGCCAGTAGTATAGTTACAGGGGGCAATCAGCCCCAGCATTTT. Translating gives CASSIVTGGNQPQHF.

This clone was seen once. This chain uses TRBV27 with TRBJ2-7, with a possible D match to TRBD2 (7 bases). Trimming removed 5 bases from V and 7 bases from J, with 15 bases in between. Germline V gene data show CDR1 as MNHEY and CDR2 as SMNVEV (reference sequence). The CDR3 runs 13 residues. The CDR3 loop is CASSPSGGREQYF. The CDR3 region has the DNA TGTGCCAGCAGTCCCTCGGGGGGCCGGGAGCAGTACTTC.

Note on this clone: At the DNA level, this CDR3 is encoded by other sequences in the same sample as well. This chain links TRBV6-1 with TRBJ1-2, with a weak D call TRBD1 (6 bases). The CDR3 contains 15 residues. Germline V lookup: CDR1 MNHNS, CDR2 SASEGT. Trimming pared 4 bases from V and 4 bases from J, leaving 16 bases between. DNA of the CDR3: TGTGCCAGCAGTGGAGGGGGGGGCGCGGCCTATGGCTACACCTTC. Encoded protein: CASSGGGGAAYGYTF.

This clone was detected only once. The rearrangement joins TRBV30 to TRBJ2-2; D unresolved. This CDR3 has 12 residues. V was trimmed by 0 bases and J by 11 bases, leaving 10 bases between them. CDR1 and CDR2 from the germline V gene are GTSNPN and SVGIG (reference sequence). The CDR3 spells CAWSVDSLELFF. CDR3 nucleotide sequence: TGTGCCTGGAGTGTAGACTCCCTCGAGCTGTTTTTT.

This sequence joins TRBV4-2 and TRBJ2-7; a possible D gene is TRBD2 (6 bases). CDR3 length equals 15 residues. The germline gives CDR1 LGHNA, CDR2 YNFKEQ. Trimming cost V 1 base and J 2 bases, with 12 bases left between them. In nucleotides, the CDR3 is TGTGCCAGCAGCCAAGGGGCGGAGCGGGCCTACGAGCAGTACTTC. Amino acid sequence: CASSQGAERAYEQYF.

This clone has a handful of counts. Here the CDR3 reads CASSQSGTEAFF. CDR3 coding DNA: TGCGCCAGCAGCCAAAGCGGCACTGAAGCTTTCTTT. The chain couples TRBV4-1 to TRBJ1-1, with D uncertain. Germline loops: CDR1 MGHRA, CDR2 YSYEKL. This CDR3 is built from 12 residues. V was cut by 2 bases and J by 4 bases, with 5 bases left in between.

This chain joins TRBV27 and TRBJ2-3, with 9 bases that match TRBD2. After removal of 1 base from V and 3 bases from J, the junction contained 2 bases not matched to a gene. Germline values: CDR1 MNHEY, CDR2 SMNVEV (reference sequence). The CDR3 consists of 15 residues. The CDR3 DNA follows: TGTGCCAGCAGTTTATTAGCGGGAGCTACAGATACGCAGTATTTT. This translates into CASSLLAGATDTQYF.

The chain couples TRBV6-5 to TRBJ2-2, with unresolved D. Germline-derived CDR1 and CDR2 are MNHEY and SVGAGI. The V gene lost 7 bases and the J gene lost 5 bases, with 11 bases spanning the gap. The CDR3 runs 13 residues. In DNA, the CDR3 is TGTGCCAGCACCCGAAGGCGGACCGGGGAGCTGTTTTTT. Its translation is CASTRRRTGELFF.

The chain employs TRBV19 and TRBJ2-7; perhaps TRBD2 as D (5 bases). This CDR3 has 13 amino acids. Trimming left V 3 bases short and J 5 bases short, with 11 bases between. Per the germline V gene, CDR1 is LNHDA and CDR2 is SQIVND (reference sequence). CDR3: CASSILGSNEQYF. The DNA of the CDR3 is TGTGCCAGTAGTATCCTGGGGAGTAACGAGCAGTACTTC.

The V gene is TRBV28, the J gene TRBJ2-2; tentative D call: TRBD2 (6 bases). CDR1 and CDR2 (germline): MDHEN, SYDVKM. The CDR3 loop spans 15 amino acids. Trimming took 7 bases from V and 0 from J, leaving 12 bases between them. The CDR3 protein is CASIPSAANTGELFF. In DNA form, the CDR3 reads TGTGCCAGCATTCCTAGCGCGGCGAACACCGGGGAGCTGTTTTTT. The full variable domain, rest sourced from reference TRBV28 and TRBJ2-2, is DVKVTQSSRYLVKRTGEKVFLECVQDMDHENMFWYRQDPGLGLRLIYFSYDVKMKEKGDIPEGYSVSREKKERFSLILESASTNQTSMYLCASIPSAANTGELFFGEGSRLTVL.

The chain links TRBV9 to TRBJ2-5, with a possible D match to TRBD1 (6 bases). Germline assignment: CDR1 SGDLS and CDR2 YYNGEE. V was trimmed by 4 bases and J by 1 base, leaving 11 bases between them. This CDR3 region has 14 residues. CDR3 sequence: CASSHREAQETQYF. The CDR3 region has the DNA TGTGCCAGCAGCCACAGGGAAGCCCAAGAGACCCAGTACTTC.

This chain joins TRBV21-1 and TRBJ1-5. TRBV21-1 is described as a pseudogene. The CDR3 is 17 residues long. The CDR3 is CASSYNVATWHHQPQHF. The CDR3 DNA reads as TGTGCCAGCAGCTACAACGTAGCTACATGGCATCATCAGCCCCAGCATTTT.

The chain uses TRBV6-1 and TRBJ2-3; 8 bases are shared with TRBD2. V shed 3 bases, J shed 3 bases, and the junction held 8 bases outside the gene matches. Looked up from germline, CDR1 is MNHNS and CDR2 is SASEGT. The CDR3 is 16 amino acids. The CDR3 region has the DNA TGTGCCAGCAGTGAGCGGGCGGGAGGCCTTACAGATACGCAGTATTTT. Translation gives CASSERAGGLTDTQYF.

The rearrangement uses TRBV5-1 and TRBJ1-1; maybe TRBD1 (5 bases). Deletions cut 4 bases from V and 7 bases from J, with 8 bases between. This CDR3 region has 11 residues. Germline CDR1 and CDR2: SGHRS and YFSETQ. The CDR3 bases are TGCGCCAGCAGCAAGGGGTTTGAAGCTTTCTTT. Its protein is CASSKGFEAFF.

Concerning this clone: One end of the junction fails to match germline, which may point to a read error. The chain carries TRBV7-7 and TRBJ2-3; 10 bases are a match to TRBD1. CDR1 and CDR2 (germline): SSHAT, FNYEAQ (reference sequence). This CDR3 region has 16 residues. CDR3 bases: TGTGCTAGCAGCCTAGGGACAGGGGCTAGCACAGATACGCAGTATTTT. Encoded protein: CASSLGTGASTDTQYF.